These 12 T cell receptor beta chains were all obtained from the same sample, sequenced in a study of cytomegalovirus exposure and HLA in healthy donors. The PCR had 60 Vbeta and 13 Jbeta primers. Produced via immunoSEQ multiplex PCR; TCRdb's table is partial and in-frame only. In the table there are approximately 140,000 clones, over 75% of which are singletons. The sequenced sample was PBMCs. These receptors all stem from a woman aged 40 to 50 in good health and CMV-seronegative.

The V gene is TRBV2, the J gene TRBJ2-3; 10 bases fit TRBD1. From germline, CDR1 is SNHLY and CDR2 FYNNEI. The CDR3 is made up of 15 amino acids. The ends lost 1 base at V and 6 bases at J; junction bases unmatched: 4. The CDR3 DNA follows: TGTGCCAGCAGTGAAGGACAGGGGGCGTCGGATACGCAGTATTTT. This sequence encodes CASSEGQGASDTQYF.

J is TRBJ2-7 and V is TRBV11-3, with D maybe TRBD1 (6 bases). The CDR3 length is 13 residues. Trimming cost V 5 bases and J 2 bases, with 10 bases left between them. Germline CDR1 SGHNT, CDR2 YENEEA. The CDR3 region has the DNA TGTGCCAGCAGCCAGGACAGCGCCTACGAGCAGTACTTC. Amino acids: CASSQDSAYEQYF.

The rearrangement links TRBV5-1 to TRBJ1-1, with D possibly TRBD1 on 6 matching bases. Germline loops: CDR1 SGHRS, CDR2 YFSETQ. V was shortened by 4 bases and J by 1 base, with 11 bases between the two germline ends. The CDR3 is 14 residues long. The CDR3 loop is CASSPRGANTEAFF. Written as DNA, the CDR3 is TGCGCCAGCAGCCCCCGGGGGGCGAACACTGAAGCTTTCTTT.

The chain has TRBV6-5 and TRBJ1-2, with TRBD1 as a possible D gene (6 bases). The germline V gene encodes CDR1 MNHEY and CDR2 SVGAGI. With 6 bases removed from V and 2 bases from J, the gap between germline ends came to 13 bases. This CDR3 is 14 amino acids long. The CDR3 sequence: CASRDAGENYGYTF. CDR3 in DNA: TGTGCCAGCAGAGATGCAGGGGAAAACTATGGCTACACCTTC.

For the CDR3, the DNA is TGTGCCAGCTCACCATTGCCGGGGGGCGAGAACGAGCAGTACTTC. It translates to CASSPLPGGENEQYF. The chain employs TRBV18 and TRBJ2-7, with D possibly being TRBD2 (7 bases). The V and J ends lost 2 bases and 5 bases respectively, with 16 bases between them. Germline V lookup: CDR1 KGHSH, CDR2 LQKENI. CDR3 length: 15 amino acids.

The chain employs TRBV5-8 and TRBJ2-5; tentatively, D is TRBD2 (6 bases). The germline CDR1 and CDR2 sequences are SGHTS and YDEGEE. This CDR3 is 15 amino acids long. V was clipped by 6 bases and J by 2 bases, with 17 bases between them. The CDR3 DNA reads as TGTGCCAGCAATTGGGTGGGAGGCTCACAAGAGACCCAGTACTTC. Its protein product is CASNWVGGSQETQYF.

This rearrangement joins TRBV5-4 to TRBJ2-3; 7 nucleotides agree with TRBD2. The CDR3 covers 15 residues. Trimming removed 0 bases from V and 1 base from J; junction bases left unmatched: 2. The germline CDR1 and CDR2 sequences are SGHNT and YYREEE (reference sequence). The CDR3 DNA follows: TGTGCCAGCAGCTTGGCGCTAGCGGGCACAGATACGCAGTATTTT. Protein product: CASSLALAGTDTQYF.

The chain combines TRBV30 with TRBJ2-7, with 9 bases lining up with TRBD2. V was clipped by 2 bases and J by 4 bases; unmatched bases: 6. The CDR3 sequence is 14 residues long. CDR1 is GTSNPN, CDR2 SVGIG, per germline (reference sequence). The CDR3 region is CAWSPAGGSYEQYF. The CDR3, as DNA: TGTGCCTGGAGTCCGGCGGGAGGGTCTTACGAGCAGTACTTC. The full variable domain, rest sourced from reference TRBV30 and TRBJ2-7, is SQTIHQWPATLVQPVGSPLSLECTVEGTSNPNLYWYRQAAGRGLQLLFYSVGIGQISSEVPQNLSASRPQDRQFILSSKKLLLSDSGFYLCAWSPAGGSYEQYFGPGTRLTVT.

About this clone itself: The junction differs from germline at one of its ends, possibly a read error. The chain employs TRBV4-3 and TRBJ2-5; 10 bases fit TRBD1. The germline CDR1 and CDR2 sequences are LGHNA and YSLEER. The CDR3 loop spans 15 amino acids. CDR3 loop: CASSQAGQGLETQYF. In DNA, the CDR3 is TGCGCCAGCAGTCAAGCGGGACAGGGGCTGGAGACCCAGTACTTC.

The chain recombines TRBV6-5 with TRBJ2-1; no clear D gene. V shed 3 bases and J shed 2 bases, with 11 bases lying between them. The CDR3 spans 15 residues. Per the germline V gene, CDR1 is MNHEY and CDR2 is SVGAGI. CDR3 nucleotide sequence: TGTGCCAGCAGTTATCAGATAACCACCTACAATGAGCAGTTCTTC. It specifies CASSYQITTYNEQFF.

This sequence joins TRBV19 and TRBJ1-5, with D perhaps matching TRBD1 (6 bases). Germline V lookup: CDR1 LNHDA, CDR2 SQIVND (reference sequence). The CDR3 runs to 16 residues. Trimming removed 7 bases at V and 6 bases at J, with 22 bases between. The CDR3 protein is CASTPGAARGGQPQHF. CDR3 bases: TGTGCCAGTACCCCCGGGGCGGCAAGAGGGGGTCAGCCCCAGCATTTT.

The chain couples TRBV19 to TRBJ2-5; 9 nucleotides agree with TRBD2. The assigned J gene may be wrong: the sequence end matches TRBJ2-7 better. The CDR3 runs to 15 residues. The germline gives CDR1 LNHDA, CDR2 SQIVND (reference sequence). In DNA form, the CDR3 reads TGTGCCAGTAGTATTGGCGGGAGGGGGACCTACGAGCAGTACTTC. The encoded protein is CASSIGGRGTYEQYF.